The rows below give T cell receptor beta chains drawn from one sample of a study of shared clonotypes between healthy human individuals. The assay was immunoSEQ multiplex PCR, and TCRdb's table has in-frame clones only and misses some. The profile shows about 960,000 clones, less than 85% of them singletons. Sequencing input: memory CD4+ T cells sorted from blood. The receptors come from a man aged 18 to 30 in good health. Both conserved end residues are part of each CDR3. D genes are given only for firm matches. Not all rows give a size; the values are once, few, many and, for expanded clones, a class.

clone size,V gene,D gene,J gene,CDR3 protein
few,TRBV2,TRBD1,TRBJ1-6,CASSEAGTEDSPLHF
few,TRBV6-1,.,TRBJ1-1,CAAKLRAYMNTEAFF
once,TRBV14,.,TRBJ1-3,CASSPPGSPGNTIYF
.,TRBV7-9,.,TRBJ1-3,CASSGDLKTRSGNTIYF
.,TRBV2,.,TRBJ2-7,CASTLDRSYEQYF
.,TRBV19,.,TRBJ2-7,CASSIGLGYEQYF
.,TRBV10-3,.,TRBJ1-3,CAISLQLSGNTIYF
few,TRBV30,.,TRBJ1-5,CAWSIKGQQPQHF
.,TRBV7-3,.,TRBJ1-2,CASSPPDRERNYGYTF
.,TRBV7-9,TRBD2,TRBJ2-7,CASSLWDYYEQYF
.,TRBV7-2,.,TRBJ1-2,CASSSGSGEGYGYTF
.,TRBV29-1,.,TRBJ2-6,CSVRESGANVLTF
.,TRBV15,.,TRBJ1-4,CATRNRRQANEKLFF
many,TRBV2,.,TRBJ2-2,CASSEVISANTGELFF
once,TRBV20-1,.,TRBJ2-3,CSARDPPVQYF
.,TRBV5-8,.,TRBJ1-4,CASSPEAGMGLFF
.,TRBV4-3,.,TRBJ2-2,CASSQDSGGELFF
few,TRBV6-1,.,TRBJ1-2,CASSRGVNYGYTF
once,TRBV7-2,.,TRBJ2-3,CASSLQQSVSTDTQYF
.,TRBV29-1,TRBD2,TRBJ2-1,CSVGELRTSGGNEQFF
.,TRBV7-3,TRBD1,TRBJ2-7,CASSSSTGLGEQYF
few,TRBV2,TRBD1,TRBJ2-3,CASSIQGDTQYF
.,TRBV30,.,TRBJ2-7,CAWSSPYEQYF
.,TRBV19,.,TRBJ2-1,CASSMRENNEQFF
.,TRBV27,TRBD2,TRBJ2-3,CASSFGAGGPDTQYF
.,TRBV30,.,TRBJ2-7,CAWSVGTVSYEQYF
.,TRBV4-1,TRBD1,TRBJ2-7,CASSQSQRDSPYEQYF
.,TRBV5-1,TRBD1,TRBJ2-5,CASSRTGTETQYF
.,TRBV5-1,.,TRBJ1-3,CASSLQKGGNTIYF
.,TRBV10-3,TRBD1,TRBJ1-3,CAISELTGSSAGNTIYF
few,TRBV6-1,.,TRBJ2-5,CASEKRILETQYF
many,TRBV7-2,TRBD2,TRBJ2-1,CASSRTLGLAGNNEQFF
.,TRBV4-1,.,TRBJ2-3,CASSQGVSGWADTQYF